These T cell receptor beta chains were read from a single sample in a study of regulatory dendritic cells for organ transplantation. TCRdb's table, derived via immunoSEQ multiplex PCR, lists solely in-frame clones and lacks some. Of around 21,000 clones listed, approximately 85% are singletons. No antigen is known for these receptors. The specimen sequenced was naive CD4+ T cells from blood cultured with dendritic cells. The receptors here all came from a human donor in good health. CDR3s include the opening cysteine and the closing phenylalanine or tryptophan. For some rows the clone size is stated as once, few or many, or as a class when expanded; others skip it.

once	TRBJ2-1	TRBV11-2	CASSLRTSGIYNEQFF
once	TRBJ2-1	TRBV6-1	CASSERLASNPYNEQFF
.	TRBJ2-7	TRBV4-2	CASSQVGTRQEQYF
.	TRBJ2-4	TRBV27	CASSHPPGYIQYF
.	TRBJ1-5	TRBV7-8	CASSQVGDRGQPQHF
.	TRBJ2-1	TRBV13	CASSLAGLAGVRYNEQFF
.	TRBJ1-4	TRBV2	CASSDRIWEKLFF
few	TRBJ1-2	TRBV7-2	CASSLLRYGYTF
few	TRBJ1-2	TRBV11-2	CASSLVPGQGPSYGYTF
.	TRBJ1-1	TRBV7-9	CASSSGTNTEAFF
once	TRBJ1-1	TRBV27	CASSSHGATEAFF
few	TRBJ1-2	TRBV18	CASSPVSGGDGTF
.	TRBJ2-7	TRBV28	CASTQGGSPLEQYF
.	TRBJ2-1	TRBV4-2	CASSGLGLAGSNEQFF
.	TRBJ2-5	TRBV29-1	CSVLWGQETQYF
once	TRBJ2-2	TRBV11-3	CASSPRSRNTGELFF
.	TRBJ1-2	TRBV6-1	CASSETWGQGASGYTF
.	TRBJ2-7	TRBV5-8	CASSYSFGTGGLAHEQYF
.	TRBJ1-5	TRBV28	CASSSGQGGQPQHF
.	TRBJ1-1	TRBV7-9	CASSLVGGNSEAFF
few	TRBJ1-2	TRBV5-4	CASSLKGRGGNGYTF
few	TRBJ1-1	TRBV10-3	CAITSTGRDTEAFF
.	TRBJ2-2	TRBV11-2	CASSLGQGQGRTGELFF
.	TRBJ2-2	TRBV6-5	CASSYSIWGGELFF
.	TRBJ1-1	TRBV4-2	CASSRDRGNTEAFF
.	TRBJ1-1	TRBV5-6	CASSEHPQGMNEAFF
.	TRBJ2-2	TRBV21-1	CARRLETGELFF
.	TRBJ2-4	TRBV6-6	CASSRQGAKNIQYF
.	TRBJ2-5	TRBV7-7	CASSPTGEIQETQYF
.	TRBJ2-1	TRBV7-7	CASSPSGSSYNEQFF
.	TRBJ1-1	TRBV4-2	CASSLGGQLNTEAFF
.	TRBJ1-2	TRBV19	CASSIARNYGYTF
.	TRBJ1-6	TRBV6-1	CASSEWAGRAALHF
.	TRBJ2-1	TRBV5-3	CASPRASGGPNEQFF
.	TRBJ1-5	TRBV19	CASRSLQTDQPQHF
.	TRBJ2-3	TRBV7-3	CASSLVPDTQYF
.	TRBJ1-2	TRBV12-5	CASGVPYGYTF
once	TRBJ2-1	TRBV11-1	CASRGELQKQFF
.	TRBJ2-1	TRBV11-2	CASSLSSNNEQFF
once	TRBJ2-1	TRBV4-2	CASSPRSSSGSNEQFF
.	TRBJ1-5	TRBV29-1	CSVSGTGGLSNQPQHF
.	TRBJ2-3	TRBV9	CASSEARGRSTDTQYF
.	TRBJ1-1	TRBV7-2	CASSHSGTRGNTEAFF
.	TRBJ1-6	TRBV5-8	CASSLRGGSPLHF
.	TRBJ1-2	TRBV7-9	CASSLEGGRVGGYTF
.	TRBJ1-2	TRBV6-6	CASTLGGLSYGYTF